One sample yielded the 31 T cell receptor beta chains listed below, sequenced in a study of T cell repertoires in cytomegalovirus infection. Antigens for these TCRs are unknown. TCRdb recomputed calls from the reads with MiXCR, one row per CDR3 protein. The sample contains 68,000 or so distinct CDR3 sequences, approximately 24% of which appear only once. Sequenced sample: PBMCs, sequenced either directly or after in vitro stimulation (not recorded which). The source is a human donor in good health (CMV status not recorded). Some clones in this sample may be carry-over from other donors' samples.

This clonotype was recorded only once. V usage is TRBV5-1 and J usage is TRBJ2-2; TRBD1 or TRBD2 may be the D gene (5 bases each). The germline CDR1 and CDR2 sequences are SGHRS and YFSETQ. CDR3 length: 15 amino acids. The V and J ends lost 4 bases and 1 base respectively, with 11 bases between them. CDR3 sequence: CASSPGTGNTGELFF. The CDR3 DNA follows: TGCGCCAGCAGCCCCGGGACGGGGAACACCGGGGAGCTGTTTTTT.

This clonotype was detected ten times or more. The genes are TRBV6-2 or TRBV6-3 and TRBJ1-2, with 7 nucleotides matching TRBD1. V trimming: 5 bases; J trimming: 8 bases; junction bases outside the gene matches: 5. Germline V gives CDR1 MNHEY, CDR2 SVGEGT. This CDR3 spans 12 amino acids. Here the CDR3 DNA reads TGTGCCAGCAGTCGGACAGGAGTAGGCTACACCTTC. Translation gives CASSRTGVGYTF.

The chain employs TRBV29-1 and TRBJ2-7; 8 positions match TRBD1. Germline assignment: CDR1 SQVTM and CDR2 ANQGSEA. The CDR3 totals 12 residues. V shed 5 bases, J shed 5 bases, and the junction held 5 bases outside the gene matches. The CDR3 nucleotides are TGCAGCGTTAGGACAGGGCCCCACGAGCAGTACGTC. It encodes CSVRTGPHEQYV.

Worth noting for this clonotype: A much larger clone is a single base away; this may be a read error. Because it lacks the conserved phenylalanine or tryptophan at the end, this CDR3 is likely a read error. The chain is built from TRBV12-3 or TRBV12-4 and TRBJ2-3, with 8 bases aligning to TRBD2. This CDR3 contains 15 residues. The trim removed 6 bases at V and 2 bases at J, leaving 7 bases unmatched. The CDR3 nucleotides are TGTGCCAGCAGCGAAACTAGCGGATTCACAGATACGCAGTATTAT. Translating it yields CASSETSGFTDTQYY.

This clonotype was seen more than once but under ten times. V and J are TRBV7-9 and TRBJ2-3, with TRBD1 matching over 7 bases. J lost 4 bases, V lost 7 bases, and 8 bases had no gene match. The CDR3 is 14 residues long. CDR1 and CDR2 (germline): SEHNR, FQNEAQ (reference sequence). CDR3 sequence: CASTKQGSADTQYF. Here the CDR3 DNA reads TGTGCCAGCACAAAACAGGGGTCTGCAGATACGCAGTATTTT.

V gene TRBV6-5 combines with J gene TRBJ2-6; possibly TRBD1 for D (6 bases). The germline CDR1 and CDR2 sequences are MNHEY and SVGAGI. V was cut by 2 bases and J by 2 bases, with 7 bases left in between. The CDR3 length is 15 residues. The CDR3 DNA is TGTGCCAGCAGTTACGGGGGCGCTGGGGCCAACGTCCTGACTTTC. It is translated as CASSYGGAGANVLTF.

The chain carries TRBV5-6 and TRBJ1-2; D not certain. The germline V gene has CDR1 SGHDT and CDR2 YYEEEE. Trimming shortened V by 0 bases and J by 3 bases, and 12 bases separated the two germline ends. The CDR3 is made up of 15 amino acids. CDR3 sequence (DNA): TGTGCCAGCAGCTTGGCCCCATCGGGGTACTATGGCTACACCTTC. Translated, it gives CASSLAPSGYYGYTF.

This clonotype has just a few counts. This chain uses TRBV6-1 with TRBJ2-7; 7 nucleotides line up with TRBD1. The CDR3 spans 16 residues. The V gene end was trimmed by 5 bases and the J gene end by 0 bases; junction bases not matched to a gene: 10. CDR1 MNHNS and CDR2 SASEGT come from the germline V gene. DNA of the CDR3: TGTGCCAGCAGTCCCCCGGGACAGACGAGCTCCTACGAGCAGTACGTC. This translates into CASSPPGQTSSYEQYV.

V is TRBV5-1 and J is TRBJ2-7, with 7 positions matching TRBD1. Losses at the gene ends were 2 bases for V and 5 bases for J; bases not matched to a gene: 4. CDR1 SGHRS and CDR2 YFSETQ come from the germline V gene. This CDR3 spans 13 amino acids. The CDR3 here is CASSFERGHEQYF. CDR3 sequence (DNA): TGCGCCAGCAGCTTCGAAAGGGGGCACGAGCAGTACTTC.

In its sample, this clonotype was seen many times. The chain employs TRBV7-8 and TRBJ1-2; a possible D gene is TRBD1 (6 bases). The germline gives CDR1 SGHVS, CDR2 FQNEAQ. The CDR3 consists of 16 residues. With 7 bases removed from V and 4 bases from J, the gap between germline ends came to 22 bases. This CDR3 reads CASTRTPVETGYGYTF. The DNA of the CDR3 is TGTGCCAGCACCCGAACCCCGGTCGAGACAGGCTATGGCTACACCTTC.

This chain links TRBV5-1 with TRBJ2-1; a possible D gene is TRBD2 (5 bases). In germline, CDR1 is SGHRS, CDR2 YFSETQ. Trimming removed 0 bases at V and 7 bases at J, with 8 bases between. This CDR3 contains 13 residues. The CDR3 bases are TGCGCCAGCAGCTTGGACCCGGGGAATGAGCAGTTCTTC. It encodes CASSLDPGNEQFF.

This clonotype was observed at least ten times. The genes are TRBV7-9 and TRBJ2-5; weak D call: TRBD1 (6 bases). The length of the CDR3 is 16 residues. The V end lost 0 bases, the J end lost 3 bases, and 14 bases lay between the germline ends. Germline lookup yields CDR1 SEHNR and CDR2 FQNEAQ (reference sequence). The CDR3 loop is CASSLALVQGEETQYF. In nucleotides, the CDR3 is TGTGCCAGCAGCTTAGCGCTTGTACAGGGCGAAGAGACCCAGTACTTC.

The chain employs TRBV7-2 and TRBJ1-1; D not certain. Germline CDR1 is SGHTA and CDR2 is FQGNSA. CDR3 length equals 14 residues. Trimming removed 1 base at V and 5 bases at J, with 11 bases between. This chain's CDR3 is CASSLEPGRTEAFF. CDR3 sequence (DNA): TGTGCCAGCAGCTTAGAACCCGGGAGGACTGAAGCTTTCTTT. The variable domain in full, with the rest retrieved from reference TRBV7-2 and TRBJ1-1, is GAGVSQSPSNKVTEKGKDVELRCDPISGHTALYWYRQSLGQGLEFLIYFQGNSAPDKSGLPSDRFSAERTGGSVSTLTIQRTQQEDSAVYLCASSLEPGRTEAFFGQGTRLTVV.

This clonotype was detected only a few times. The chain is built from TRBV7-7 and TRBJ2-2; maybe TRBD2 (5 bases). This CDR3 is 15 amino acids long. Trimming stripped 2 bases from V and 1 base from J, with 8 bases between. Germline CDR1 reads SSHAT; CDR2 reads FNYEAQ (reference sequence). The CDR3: CASSLRAGNTGELFF. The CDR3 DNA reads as TGTGCCAGCAGCTTACGCGCGGGGAACACCGGGGAGCTGTTTTTT.

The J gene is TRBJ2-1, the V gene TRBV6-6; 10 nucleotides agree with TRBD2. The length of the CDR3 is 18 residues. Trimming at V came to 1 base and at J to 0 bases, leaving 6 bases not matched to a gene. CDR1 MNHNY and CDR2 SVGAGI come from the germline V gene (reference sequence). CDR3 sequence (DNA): TGTGCCAGCAGTTACTTACTAGCGGGAACTAGCTCCTACAATGAGCAGTTCTTC. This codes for CASSYLLAGTSSYNEQFF.

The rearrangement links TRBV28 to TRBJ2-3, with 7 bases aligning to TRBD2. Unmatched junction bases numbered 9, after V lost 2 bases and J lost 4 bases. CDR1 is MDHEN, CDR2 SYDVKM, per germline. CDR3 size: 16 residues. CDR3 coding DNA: TGTGCCAGCAGTTTAGCGGGAGTAGATTTAGCAGATACGCAGTATTTT. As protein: CASSLAGVDLADTQYF.

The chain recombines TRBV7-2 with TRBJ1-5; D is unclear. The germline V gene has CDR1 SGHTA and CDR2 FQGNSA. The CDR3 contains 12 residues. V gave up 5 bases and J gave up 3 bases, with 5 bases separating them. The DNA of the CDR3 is TGTGCCAGCAGCGTTAACAATCAGCCCCAGCATTTT. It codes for CASSVNNQPQHF.

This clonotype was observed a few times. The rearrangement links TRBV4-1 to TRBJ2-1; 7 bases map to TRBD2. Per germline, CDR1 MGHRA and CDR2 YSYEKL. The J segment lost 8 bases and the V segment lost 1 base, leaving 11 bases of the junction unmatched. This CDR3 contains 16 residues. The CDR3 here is CASSQARLPSGDEQFF. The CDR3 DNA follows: TGCGCCAGCAGCCAAGCGCGACTACCTAGCGGAGATGAGCAGTTCTTC.

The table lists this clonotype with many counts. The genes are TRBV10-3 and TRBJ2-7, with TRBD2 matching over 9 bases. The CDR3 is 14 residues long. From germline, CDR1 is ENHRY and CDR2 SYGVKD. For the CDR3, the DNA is TGTGCCGTCAGAGCGGGAGGAAGCTCCTACGAGCAGTACGTC. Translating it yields CAVRAGGSSYEQYV.

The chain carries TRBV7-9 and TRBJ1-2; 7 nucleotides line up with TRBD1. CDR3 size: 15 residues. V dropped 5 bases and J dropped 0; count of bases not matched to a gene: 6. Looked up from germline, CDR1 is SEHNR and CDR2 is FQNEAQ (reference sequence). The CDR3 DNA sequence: TGTGCCAGCAGCGAACAGGGGACAGCTAACTATGGCTACACCTTC. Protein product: CASSEQGTANYGYTF. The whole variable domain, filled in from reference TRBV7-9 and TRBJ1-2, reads DTGVSQNPRHKITKRGQNVTFRCDPISEHNRLYWYRQTLGQGPEFLTYFQNEAQLEKSRLLSDRFSAERPKGSFSTLEIQRTEQGDSAMYLCASSEQGTANYGYTFGSGTRLTVV.

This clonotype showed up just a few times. CDR3: CASSQDGGSKQFF. The DNA for the CDR3 is TGCGCCAGCAGCCAAGATGGCGGGAGTAAGCAGTTCTTC. The chain employs TRBV4-1 and TRBJ2-1, with 7 nucleotides matching TRBD2. CDR3 length: 13 residues. The V gene end was trimmed by 0 bases and the J gene end by 11 bases; junction bases not matched to a gene: 4. CDR1 MGHRA and CDR2 YSYEKL come from the germline V gene.

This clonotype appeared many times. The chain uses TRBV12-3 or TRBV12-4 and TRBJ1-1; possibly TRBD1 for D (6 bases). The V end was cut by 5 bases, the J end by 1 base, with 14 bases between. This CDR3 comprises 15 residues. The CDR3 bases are TGTGCCAGCAGTCAAACGGGACACCCGAACACTGAAGCTTTCTTT. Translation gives CASSQTGHPNTEAFF.

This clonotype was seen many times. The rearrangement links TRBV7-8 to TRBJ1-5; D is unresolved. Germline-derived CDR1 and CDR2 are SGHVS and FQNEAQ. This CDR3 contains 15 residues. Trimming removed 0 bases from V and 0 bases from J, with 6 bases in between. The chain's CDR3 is CASSLAEYSNQPQHF. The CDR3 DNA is TGTGCCAGCAGCTTAGCCGAATATAGCAATCAGCCCCAGCATTTT.

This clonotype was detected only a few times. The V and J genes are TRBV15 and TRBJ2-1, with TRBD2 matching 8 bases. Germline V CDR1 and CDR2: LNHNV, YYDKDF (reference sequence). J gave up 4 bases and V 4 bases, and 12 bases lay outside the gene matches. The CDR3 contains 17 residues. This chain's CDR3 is CATSKGTLREGYNEQFF. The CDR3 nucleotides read TGTGCCACCAGCAAGGGGACCCTCCGGGAGGGTTACAATGAGCAGTTCTTC.

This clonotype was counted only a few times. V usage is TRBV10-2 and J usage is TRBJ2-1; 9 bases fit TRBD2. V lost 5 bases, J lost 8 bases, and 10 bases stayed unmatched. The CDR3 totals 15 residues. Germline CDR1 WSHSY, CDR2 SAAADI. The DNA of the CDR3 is TGCGCCAGCAGTTCTCTAGCGGGACCTCTGGATGAGCAGTTCTTC. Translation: CASSSLAGPLDEQFF.

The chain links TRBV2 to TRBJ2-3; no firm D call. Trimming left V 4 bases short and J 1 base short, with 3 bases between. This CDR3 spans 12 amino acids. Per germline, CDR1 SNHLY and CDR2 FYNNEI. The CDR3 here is CASSVRTDTQYF. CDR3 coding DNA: TGTGCCAGCAGTGTCCGCACAGATACGCAGTATTTT.

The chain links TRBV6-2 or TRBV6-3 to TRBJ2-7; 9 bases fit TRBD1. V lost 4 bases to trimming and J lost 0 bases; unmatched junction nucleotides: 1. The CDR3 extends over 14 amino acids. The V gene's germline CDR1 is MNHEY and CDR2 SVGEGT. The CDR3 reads CASSWTGDSYEQYV. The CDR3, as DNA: TGTGCCAGCAGTTGGACAGGGGACTCCTACGAGCAGTACGTC.

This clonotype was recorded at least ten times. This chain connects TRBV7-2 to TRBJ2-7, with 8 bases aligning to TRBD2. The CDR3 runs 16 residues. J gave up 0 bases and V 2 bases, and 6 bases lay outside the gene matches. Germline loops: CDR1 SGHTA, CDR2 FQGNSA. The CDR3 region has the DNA TGTGCCAGCAGCTTAAATGTAGCGGGACTCTCCTACGAGCAGTACGTC. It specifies CASSLNVAGLSYEQYV.

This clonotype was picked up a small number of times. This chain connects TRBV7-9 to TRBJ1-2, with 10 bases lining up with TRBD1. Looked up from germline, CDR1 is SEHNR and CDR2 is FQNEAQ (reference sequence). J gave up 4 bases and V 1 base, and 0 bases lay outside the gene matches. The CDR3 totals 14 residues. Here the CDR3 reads CASSLGTGGYGYTF. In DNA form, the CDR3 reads TGTGCCAGCAGCTTAGGGACAGGGGGCTATGGCTACACCTTC.

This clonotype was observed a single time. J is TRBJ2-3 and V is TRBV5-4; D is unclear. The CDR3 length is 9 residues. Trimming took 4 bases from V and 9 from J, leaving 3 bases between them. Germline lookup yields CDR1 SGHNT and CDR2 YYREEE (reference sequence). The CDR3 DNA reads TGTGCCAGCAGCCACACGCAGTATTTT. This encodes CASSHTQYF.

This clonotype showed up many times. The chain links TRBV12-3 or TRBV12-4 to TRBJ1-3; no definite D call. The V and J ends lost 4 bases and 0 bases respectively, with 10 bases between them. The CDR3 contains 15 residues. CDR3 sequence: CASSSPGYSGNTIYF. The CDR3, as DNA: TGTGCCAGCAGTTCCCCAGGATACTCTGGAAACACCATATATTTT.